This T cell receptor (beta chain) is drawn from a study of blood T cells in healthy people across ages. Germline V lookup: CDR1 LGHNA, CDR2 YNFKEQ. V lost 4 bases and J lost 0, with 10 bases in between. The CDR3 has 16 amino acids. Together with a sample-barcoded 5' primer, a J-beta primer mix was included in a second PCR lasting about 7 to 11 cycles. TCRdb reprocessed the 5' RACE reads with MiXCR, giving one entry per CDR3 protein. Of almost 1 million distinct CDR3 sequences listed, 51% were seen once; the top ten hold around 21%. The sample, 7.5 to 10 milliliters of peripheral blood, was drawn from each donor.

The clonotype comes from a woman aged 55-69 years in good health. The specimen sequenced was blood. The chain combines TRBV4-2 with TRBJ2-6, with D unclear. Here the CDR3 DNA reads TGTGCCAGCAGCCCCGATCCTAGCTCTGGGGCCAACGTCCTGACTTTC. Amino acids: CASSPDPSSGANVLTF.